This TCR beta chain was recorded in a study of Ad26.COV2.S vaccination and SARS-CoV-2 variants. The wider study: Participants got Ad26.COV2.S intramuscularly, once or twice 56 days apart.

Treatment described: approximately 18 received Ad26.COV2.S at low or high dose, single or two shots; roughly 5 received placebo; per-sample allocation not given. Sampling was done on day 63 after the first vaccine or placebo injection. Whole-study findings and limits: Vaccinated and placebo-treated recipients had similar non-spike TCR breadth.

Remarks on this clone: Its specificity is unknown.

Here immunoSEQ multiplex PCR was the method, and the copy in TCRdb shows in-frame clones only, minus some. The table includes roughly 420,000 clones, roughly 87% detected once. This CDR3 spans 15 amino acids. Germline loops: CDR1 SGHRS, CDR2 YFSETQ. Trimming shortened V by 1 base and J by 9 bases, and 14 bases separated the two germline ends. The origin of this receptor is a person aged 18 to 65 who received the Ad26.COV2.S COVID-19 vaccine or a placebo. The chain links TRBV5-1 to TRBJ1-6; D perhaps matches TRBD1 (6 bases). The sample in question was peripheral blood, obtained in a trial of Ad26.COV2.S vaccine versus placebo. In DNA form, the CDR3 reads TGCGCCAGCAGCTTGTCCTATGGGGGGGCTTCACCCCTCCACTTT. It codes for CASSLSYGGASPLHF.